The 19 T cell receptor beta chains below come from one sample, sequenced in a study of T cell responses to AZD1222 COVID-19 vaccine. Libraries were prepared by immunoSEQ multiplex PCR; TCRdb keeps only in-frame clonotypes and omits some of them. The data show over 150,000 clones, approximately 92% seen once. The starting material was peripheral blood, obtained on day 0 of AZD1222 vaccination. The receptors here all came from an adult in good health.

The chain employs TRBV4-1 and TRBJ1-5, with a weak D call TRBD1 (6 bases). Trimming removed 4 bases from V and 0 bases from J, with 16 bases in between. This CDR3 has 17 residues. Germline loops: CDR1 MGHRA, CDR2 YSYEKL. CDR3 DNA sequence: TGCGCCAGCAGCCTTTCCACAGGGTCGAGTAGCAATCAGCCCCAGCATTTT. It yields the protein CASSLSTGSSSNQPQHF.

The chain links TRBV6-2 or TRBV6-3 to TRBJ2-3; 11 bases align to TRBD1. Trimming at V came to 2 bases and at J to 3 bases, leaving 1 base not matched to a gene. The V gene's germline CDR1 is MNHEY and CDR2 SVGEGT. The CDR3 is 15 amino acids. CDR3 region: CASSYGDRGTDTQYF. The DNA for the CDR3 is TGTGCCAGCAGTTACGGGGACAGGGGGACAGATACGCAGTATTTT.

This chain joins TRBV7-2 and TRBJ2-2; 8 bases align to TRBD2. This CDR3 is 15 amino acids long. Germline loops: CDR1 SGHTA, CDR2 FQGNSA. V shed 4 bases, J shed 7 bases, and the junction held 8 bases outside the gene matches. The CDR3 protein is CASSSGAGGGGELFF. CDR3 in DNA: TGTGCCAGCAGCTCGGGGGCGGGGGGCGGCGGGGAGCTGTTTTTT.

The CDR3 loop is CASSLGTSPADNEQFF. The CDR3 bases are TGTGCCAGCAGCTTAGGGACGTCTCCGGCAGACAATGAGCAGTTCTTC. The chain has TRBV13 and TRBJ2-1; no clear D. The V gene lost 0 bases and the J gene lost 5 bases, with 14 bases spanning the gap. The CDR3 extends over 16 amino acids. Germline V gene data show CDR1 as PRHDT and CDR2 as FYEKMQ (reference sequence).

The rearrangement links TRBV19 to TRBJ1-2; TRBD1 might be the D (6 bases). Germline CDR1 LNHDA, CDR2 SQIVND (reference sequence). Deletions cut 4 bases from V and 3 bases from J, with 12 bases between. The CDR3 has 14 amino acids. The CDR3: CASSRGGLDYGYTF. The CDR3 nucleotides read TGTGCCAGTAGTAGAGGGGGGCTCGACTATGGCTACACCTTC. The full variable domain, completed using reference TRBV19 and TRBJ1-2, is DGGITQSPKYLFRKEGQNVTLSCEQNLNHDAMYWYRQDPGQGLRLIYYSQIVNDFQKGDIAEGYSVSREKKESFPLTVTSAQKNPTAFYLCASSRGGLDYGYTFGSGTRLTVV.

The gene calls are TRBV29-1 and TRBJ1-2, with D unclear. This CDR3 is 15 amino acids long. Germline CDR1 reads SQVTM; CDR2 reads ANQGSEA. Between the trimmed V and J ends, which lost 1 base and 7 bases, there was a span of 19 bases. The DNA for the CDR3 is TGCAGCGTTGAAGTAGAGGTCAGGTTTCGTCCTGGCTACACCTTC. As protein: CSVEVEVRFRPGYTF.

V usage is TRBV2 and J usage is TRBJ1-2, with D tentatively TRBD1 (5 bases). The V gene's germline CDR1 is SNHLY and CDR2 FYNNEI. V lost 7 bases to trimming and J lost 4 bases, with 13 bases between them. This CDR3 contains 13 residues. As DNA, the CDR3 is TGTGCCAGCACTATCCGGGGCGCCTATGGCTACACCTTC. This codes for CASTIRGAYGYTF.

The rearrangement uses TRBV5-4 and TRBJ2-5, with 12 bases aligning to TRBD2. V trimming: 2 bases; J trimming: 5 bases; junction bases outside the gene matches: 7. The CDR3 runs 16 residues. Germline V CDR1 and CDR2: SGHNT, YYREEE (reference sequence). In nucleotides, the CDR3 is TGTGCCAGCAGCTTAAGACTAGCGGGGGCTGGGGAGACCCAGTACTTC. This translates into CASSLRLAGAGETQYF.

The rearrangement joins TRBV13 to TRBJ2-1; 11 nucleotides line up with TRBD2. Per germline, CDR1 PRHDT and CDR2 FYEKMQ (reference sequence). V dropped 5 bases and J dropped 2; count of bases not matched to a gene: 5. The CDR3 runs to 16 residues. The CDR3 nucleotides read TGTGCCAGCAGCCGAATGGGACTAGCGGCCTACAATGAGCAGTTCTTC. Translation gives CASSRMGLAAYNEQFF.

V usage is TRBV11-2 and J usage is TRBJ2-7, with TRBD1 matching 7 bases. Germline V gene data show CDR1 as SGHAT and CDR2 as FQNNGV. V dropped 3 bases and J dropped 3; count of bases not matched to a gene: 5. This CDR3 region has 14 residues. CDR3 in DNA: TGTGCCAGCAGCTTCCTCACAGGGGACTACGAGCAGTACTTC. Its protein is CASSFLTGDYEQYF.

The chain carries TRBV21-1 and TRBJ1-4; the table's D gene call, TRBD1, was not cross checked with the DNA. TRBV21-1 counts as a pseudogene. The CDR3 has 15 residues. CDR3 coding DNA: TGTGCCACCCACGCCCGGGACAAGGGGAATGAAAAACTGTTTTTT. It yields the protein CATHARDKGNEKLFF.

The chain recombines TRBV28 with TRBJ2-1; D may correspond to TRBD1 or TRBD2 (6 bases each). CDR3 length: 14 residues. The V end lost 6 bases, the J end lost 5 bases, and 14 bases lay between the germline ends. The germline V gene has CDR1 MDHEN and CDR2 SYDVKM. CDR3 loop: CASSLEGGHNEQFF. CDR3 DNA sequence: TGTGCCAGCAGCTTAGAGGGGGGCCACAATGAGCAGTTCTTC.

This chain connects TRBV6-5 to TRBJ1-2; no clear D. Germline values: CDR1 MNHEY, CDR2 SVGAGI. The CDR3 has 12 residues. V was trimmed by 11 bases and J by 2 bases, leaving 12 bases between them. In nucleotides, the CDR3 is TGTGCCGCTGGGAGGAGGAACTATGGCTACACCTTC. Encoded protein: CAAGRRNYGYTF.

CDR3 amino acids: CASSLNRDSGNTIYF. DNA for the CDR3: TGCGCCAGCAGCTTGAACAGGGACTCTGGAAACACCATATATTTT. This chain joins TRBV5-1 and TRBJ1-3; maybe TRBD1 (6 bases). The CDR3 is 15 residues long. Per germline, CDR1 SGHRS and CDR2 YFSETQ. The V end was cut by 1 base, the J end by 0 bases, with 8 bases between.

The chain employs TRBV7-2 and TRBJ1-2; 8 positions agree with TRBD1. V lost 5 bases, J lost 6 bases, and 5 bases stayed unmatched. The CDR3 spans 13 residues. Germline-derived CDR1 and CDR2 are SGHTA and FQGNSA. The CDR3 bases are TGTGCCAGCAGCACGACAGGGGCGGATGGCTACACCTTC. Encoded protein: CASSTTGADGYTF.

This clone occurred once. The J gene is TRBJ1-2, the V gene TRBV19; D is unresolved. CDR1 is LNHDA and CDR2 is SQIVND in the germline V gene (reference sequence). The CDR3 covers 12 residues. Trimming took 7 bases from V and 2 from J, leaving 8 bases between them. CDR3 sequence (DNA): TGTGCCAGTAAGGACGGGAACTATGGCTACACCTTC. Translation: CASKDGNYGYTF.

The V call is TRBV5-1, the J call TRBJ1-1; TRBD1 matches 7 bases. Germline V lookup: CDR1 SGHRS, CDR2 YFSETQ. V was pared by 2 bases and J by 2 bases, with 9 bases of the junction left unmatched. The CDR3 covers 16 residues. CDR3 DNA: TGCGCCAGCAGCTTAGGGGACAGCCAGACCAACACTGAAGCTTTCTTT. This sequence encodes CASSLGDSQTNTEAFF.

The chain links TRBV30 to TRBJ1-1, with unresolved D. Trimming removed 1 base from V and 0 bases from J, with 6 bases in between. CDR3 length: 13 amino acids. Per the germline V gene, CDR1 is GTSNPN and CDR2 is SVGIG (reference sequence). CDR3 sequence reads: CAWSAGLNTEAFF. CDR3 nucleotides: TGTGCCTGGAGTGCCGGACTGAACACTGAAGCTTTCTTT.

The chain combines TRBV12-3 or TRBV12-4 with TRBJ2-3; the D gene is possibly TRBD1 (6 bases). V was pared by 7 bases and J by 6 bases, with 14 bases between. The CDR3 consists of 13 residues. CDR3 in amino acids: CASNGRDTDTQYF. For the CDR3, the DNA is TGTGCCAGCAACGGACGGGACACGGATACGCAGTATTTT.